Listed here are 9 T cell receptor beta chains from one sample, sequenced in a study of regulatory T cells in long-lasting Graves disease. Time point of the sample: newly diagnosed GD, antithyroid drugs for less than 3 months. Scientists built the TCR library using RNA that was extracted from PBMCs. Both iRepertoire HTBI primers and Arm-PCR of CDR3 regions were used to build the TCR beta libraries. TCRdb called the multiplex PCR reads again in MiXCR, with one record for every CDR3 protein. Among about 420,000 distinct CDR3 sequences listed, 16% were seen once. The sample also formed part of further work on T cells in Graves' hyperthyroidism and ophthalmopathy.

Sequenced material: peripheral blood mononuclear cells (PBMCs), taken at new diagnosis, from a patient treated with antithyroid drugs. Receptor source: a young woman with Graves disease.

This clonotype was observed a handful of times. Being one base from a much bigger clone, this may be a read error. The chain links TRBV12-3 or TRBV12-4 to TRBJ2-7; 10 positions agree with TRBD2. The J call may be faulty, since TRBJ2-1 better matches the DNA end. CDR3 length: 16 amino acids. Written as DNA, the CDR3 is TGTGCCAGCAGGACCGTTGCTAGCGGGAGAACCAATGAGCAGTTCTTC. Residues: CASRTVASGRTNEQFF.

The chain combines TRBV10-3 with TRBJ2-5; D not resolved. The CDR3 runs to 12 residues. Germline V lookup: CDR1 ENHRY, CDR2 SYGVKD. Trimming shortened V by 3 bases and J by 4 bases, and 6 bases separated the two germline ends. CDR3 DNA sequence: TGTGCCATCAGTGATAAGACAGAGACCCAGTACTTC. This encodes CAISDKTETQYF.

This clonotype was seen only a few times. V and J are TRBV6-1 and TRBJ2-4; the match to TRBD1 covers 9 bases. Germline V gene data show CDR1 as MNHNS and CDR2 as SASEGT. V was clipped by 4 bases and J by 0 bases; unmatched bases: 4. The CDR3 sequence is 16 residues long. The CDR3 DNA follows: TGTGCCAGCAGTGGCGGACAGGGGCTAGCCAAAAACATTCAGTACTTC. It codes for CASSGGQGLAKNIQYF.

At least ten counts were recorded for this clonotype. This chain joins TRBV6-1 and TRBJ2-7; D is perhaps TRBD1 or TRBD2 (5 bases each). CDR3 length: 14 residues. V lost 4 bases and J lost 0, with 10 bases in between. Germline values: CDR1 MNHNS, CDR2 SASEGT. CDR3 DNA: TGTGCCAGCAGTGGGGACGCGAGCTCCTACGAGCAGTACTTC. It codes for CASSGDASSYEQYF.

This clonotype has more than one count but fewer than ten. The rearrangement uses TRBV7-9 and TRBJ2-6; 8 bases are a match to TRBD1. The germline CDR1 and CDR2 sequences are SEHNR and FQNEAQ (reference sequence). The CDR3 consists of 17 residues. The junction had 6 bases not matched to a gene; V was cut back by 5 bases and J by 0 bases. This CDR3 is CASSRGQGHSGANVLTF. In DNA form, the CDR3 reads TGTGCCAGCAGCCGTGGACAGGGCCACTCTGGGGCCAACGTCCTGACTTTC. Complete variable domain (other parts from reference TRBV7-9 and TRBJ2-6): DTGVSQNPRHKITKRGQNVTFRCDPISEHNRLYWYRQTLGQGPEFLTYFQNEAQLEKSRLLSDRFSAERPKGSFSTLEIQRTEQGDSAMYLCASSRGQGHSGANVLTFGAGSRLTVL.

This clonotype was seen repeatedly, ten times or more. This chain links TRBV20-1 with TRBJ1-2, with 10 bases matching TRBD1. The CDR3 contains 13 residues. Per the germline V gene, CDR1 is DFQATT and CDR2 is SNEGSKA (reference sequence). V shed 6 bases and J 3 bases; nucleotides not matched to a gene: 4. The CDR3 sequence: CSATGGAHYGYTF. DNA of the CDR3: TGCAGTGCGACAGGGGGCGCGCACTATGGCTACACCTTC.

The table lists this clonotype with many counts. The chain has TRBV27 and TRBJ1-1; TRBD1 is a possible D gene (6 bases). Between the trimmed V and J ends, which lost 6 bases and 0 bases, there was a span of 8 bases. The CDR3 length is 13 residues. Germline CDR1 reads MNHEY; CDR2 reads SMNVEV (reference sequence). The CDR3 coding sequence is TGTGCCAGCAGGGGGACAATGAACACTGAAGCTTTCTTT. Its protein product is CASRGTMNTEAFF.

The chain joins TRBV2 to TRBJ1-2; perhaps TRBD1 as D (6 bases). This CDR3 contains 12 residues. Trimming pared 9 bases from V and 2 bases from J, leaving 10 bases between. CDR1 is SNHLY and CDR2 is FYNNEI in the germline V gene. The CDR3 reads CASQDRNYGYTF. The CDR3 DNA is TGTGCCAGTCAGGACAGAAACTATGGCTACACCTTC.

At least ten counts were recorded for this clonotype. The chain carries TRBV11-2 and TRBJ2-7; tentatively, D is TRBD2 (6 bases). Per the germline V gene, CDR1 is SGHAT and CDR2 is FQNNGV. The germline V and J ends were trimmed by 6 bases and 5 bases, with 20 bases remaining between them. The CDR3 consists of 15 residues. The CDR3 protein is CASSPTAGTSNEQYF. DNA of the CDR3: TGTGCCAGCAGTCCCACCGCCGGGACTTCCAACGAGCAGTACTTC.